These 17 T cell receptor beta chains were all obtained from the same sample, sequenced in a study of PD-1 blockade in classical Hodgkin lymphoma. Clones were sequenced by immunoSEQ multiplex PCR, and TCRdb holds only the in-frame ones, with some missing. The sample consists of roughly 150,000 clones, around four fifths of them appearing once. Every single patient, without exception, relapsed after autologous stem cell transplantation, and brentuximab vedotin exposure varied. The sequenced sample was peripheral blood mononuclear cells (PBMCs), obtained before the second cycle of nivolumab. All receptors derive from a human donor with classical Hodgkin lymphoma.

Written as DNA, the CDR3 is TGTGCCAGCAGCGTGGGGGCCACGGGACATCGCTACGAGCAGTACTTC. The encoded protein is CASSVGATGHRYEQYF. The chain couples TRBV9 to TRBJ2-7; D is perhaps TRBD1 (6 bases). The CDR3 has 16 amino acids. Germline lookup yields CDR1 SGDLS and CDR2 YYNGEE. Trimming shortened V by 2 bases and J by 3 bases, and 18 bases separated the two germline ends. Supplemented by reference TRBV9 and TRBJ2-7, the full variable domain reads DSGVTQTPKHLITATGQRVTLRCSPRSGDLSVYWYQQSLDQGLQFLIQYYNGEERAKGNILERFSAQQFPDLHSELNLSSLELGDSALYFCASSVGATGHRYEQYFGPGTRLTVT.

The chain has TRBV19 and TRBJ2-7; perhaps TRBD1 as D (6 bases). CDR1 LNHDA and CDR2 SQIVND come from the germline V gene (reference sequence). V shed 2 bases and J shed 1 base, with 27 bases lying between them. CDR3 size: 20 residues. CDR3 residues: CASSIWVLGTPGDRSYEQYF. The CDR3 region has the DNA TGTGCCAGTAGTATATGGGTTCTAGGGACACCCGGTGATCGGTCCTACGAGCAGTACTTC. The full variable domain, completed using reference TRBV19 and TRBJ2-7, is DGGITQSPKYLFRKEGQNVTLSCEQNLNHDAMYWYRQDPGQGLRLIYYSQIVNDFQKGDIAEGYSVSREKKESFPLTVTSAQKNPTAFYLCASSIWVLGTPGDRSYEQYFGPGTRLTVT.

CDR3 DNA: TGCGCCAGCAGCTTGGTGGCAGGACAGGGGGAGACCCAGTACTTC. It encodes CASSLVAGQGETQYF. V is TRBV5-1 and J is TRBJ2-5, with TRBD1 matching 9 bases. The germline V gene has CDR1 SGHRS and CDR2 YFSETQ. Trimming removed 0 bases from V and 5 bases from J; junction bases left unmatched: 5. The CDR3 contains 15 residues. Full variable domain (missing parts from reference TRBV5-1 and TRBJ2-5): KAGVTQTPRYLIKTRGQQVTLSCSPISGHRSVSWYQQTPGQGLQFLFEYFSETQRNKGNFPGRFSGRQFSNSRSEMNVSTLELGDSALYLCASSLVAGQGETQYFGPGTRLLVL.

This chain joins TRBV12-5 and TRBJ1-2; TRBD1 might be the D (5 bases). V lost 3 bases, J lost 4 bases, and 12 bases lay in between. The germline gives CDR1 LGHNT, CDR2 FRNRAP. CDR3 length: 14 residues. The CDR3 DNA follows: TGTGCTAGTGGTTTCACAGGTCTATCCTATGGCTACACCTTC. Protein product: CASGFTGLSYGYTF.

This chain joins TRBV15 and TRBJ2-5; D is undetermined. The CDR3 is 14 amino acids. The germline V and J ends were trimmed by 3 bases and 7 bases, with 15 bases remaining between them. Germline-derived CDR1 and CDR2 are LNHNV and YYDKDF (reference sequence). DNA for the CDR3: TGTGCCACCAGCAGCGGGTCCTCGATTTCGACCCAGTACTTC. Residues: CATSSGSSISTQYF.

The chain combines TRBV21-1 with TRBJ2-4; TRBD1 is the table's D call, not checked against the DNA. TRBV21-1 is classified as a pseudogene. The CDR3 totals 16 residues. The CDR3 is CASSRPGARAKNIQYF. DNA of the CDR3: TGTGCCAGCAGCAGACCAGGGGCTCGGGCCAAAAACATTCAGTACTTC.

V and J are TRBV10-3 and TRBJ1-1; TRBD1 matches at 7 bases. The trim removed 3 bases at V and 3 bases at J, leaving 4 bases unmatched. CDR1 is ENHRY, CDR2 SYGVKD, per germline. This CDR3 has 14 amino acids. CDR3 sequence: CAISEQGRYTEAFF. CDR3 in DNA: TGTGCCATCAGTGAACAGGGGAGGTACACTGAAGCTTTCTTT.

This chain links TRBV6-5 with TRBJ2-7, with D perhaps matching TRBD2 (5 bases). CDR3 length: 14 residues. Germline assignment: CDR1 MNHEY and CDR2 SVGAGI. Trimming stripped 2 bases from V and 2 bases from J, with 10 bases between. The CDR3: CASSYAGPTYEQYF. CDR3 sequence (DNA): TGTGCCAGCAGTTACGCGGGCCCTACCTACGAGCAGTACTTC.

The CDR3 loop is CASSLVGSLNEQFF. DNA for the CDR3: TGTGCCAGCAGTTTAGTCGGCTCCCTCAATGAGCAGTTCTTC. The V and J genes are TRBV27 and TRBJ2-1; D gene ambiguous. Germline V gene lookup returns CDR1 MNHEY and CDR2 SMNVEV (reference sequence). This CDR3 has 14 residues. Deletions cut 2 bases from V and 6 bases from J, with 11 bases between.

J is TRBJ2-1 and V is TRBV7-2; D ambiguous. This CDR3 is 12 amino acids long. With 5 bases removed from V and 7 bases from J, the gap between germline ends came to 9 bases. Looked up from germline, CDR1 is SGHTA and CDR2 is FQGNSA. CDR3 loop: CASSPLRNEQFF. The CDR3 DNA sequence: TGTGCCAGCAGCCCCCTAAGAAATGAGCAGTTCTTC.

The chain links TRBV6-5 to TRBJ1-2, with 7 bases aligning to TRBD1. The V gene end was trimmed by 4 bases and the J gene end by 4 bases; junction bases not matched to a gene: 6. Looked up from germline, CDR1 is MNHEY and CDR2 is SVGAGI. This CDR3 spans 14 amino acids. The CDR3 coding sequence is TGTGCCAGCAGTTCTCTCGGGGACAGCTATGGCTACACCTTC. This encodes CASSSLGDSYGYTF.

This clone turned up a few times. The chain carries TRBV7-6 and TRBJ1-2; the D gene is possibly TRBD1 (5 bases). The ends were cut back, 4 bases at V and 6 bases at J, with 9 bases in the middle. Looked up from germline, CDR1 is SGHVS and CDR2 is FNYEAQ. This CDR3 contains 12 residues. CDR3 sequence (DNA): TGTGCCAGCAGCTCAAGGGGTGATGGCTACACCTTC. Its translation: CASSSRGDGYTF.

The rearrangement links TRBV4-3 to TRBJ2-7; D is unclear. Looked up from germline, CDR1 is LGHNA and CDR2 is YSLEER. The V end lost 0 bases, the J end lost 0 bases, and 15 bases lay between the germline ends. The CDR3 extends over 17 amino acids. CDR3 DNA sequence: TGCGCCAGCAGCCAAGATTCGAACAGTTTCTCCTCCTACGAGCAGTACTTC. This gives the protein CASSQDSNSFSSYEQYF.

With regard to this clone: The identical CDR3 is also encoded by other nucleotide sequences in the sample. This chain links TRBV6-5 with TRBJ2-3; D not resolved. The V end lost 0 bases, the J end lost 2 bases, and 6 bases lay between the germline ends. Germline-derived CDR1 and CDR2 are MNHEY and SVGAGI. The CDR3 covers 14 residues. The CDR3 sequence is CASSYSGFTDTQYF. CDR3 DNA: TGTGCCAGCAGTTACTCGGGGTTCACAGATACGCAGTATTTT.

The genes are TRBV18 and TRBJ2-1; possibly TRBD2 for D (6 bases). Deletions cut 4 bases from V and 0 bases from J, with 13 bases between. Per germline, CDR1 KGHSH and CDR2 LQKENI. The CDR3 spans 16 residues. The CDR3 spells CASSQIAASSYNEQFF. CDR3 DNA sequence: TGTGCCAGCTCACAAATAGCGGCAAGCTCCTACAATGAGCAGTTCTTC.

There are a few counts of this clone. This sequence joins TRBV19 and TRBJ1-6; a weak D match, TRBD1 (6 bases). V dropped 5 bases and J dropped 7 bases, with 12 bases sitting between them. Looked up from germline, CDR1 is LNHDA and CDR2 is SQIVND (reference sequence). This CDR3 is built from 14 residues. The CDR3 sequence is CASSVTGHNSPLHF. DNA of the CDR3: TGTGCCAGTAGTGTTACAGGGCACAATTCACCCCTCCACTTT.

CDR3 residues: CASSPHERTGKSSSTDTQYF. Here the CDR3 DNA reads TGTGCCAGCAGCCCACACGAGAGAACAGGAAAATCATCTAGCACAGATACGCAGTATTTT. The chain recombines TRBV11-3 with TRBJ2-3; possible D gene TRBD1, 5 bases. This CDR3 is built from 20 residues. The germline V gene has CDR1 SGHNT and CDR2 YENEEA. V was cut by 5 bases and J by 0 bases, with 27 bases left in between.